The present entry profiles one T cell receptor (beta chain) with its context. This record comes from a study of blood T cell repertoires in COVID-19. Study details: Samples representing acute and convalescent COVID-19 were sourced from the United States, Italy and Spain.

Here immunoSEQ multiplex PCR was the method, and the copy in TCRdb shows in-frame clones only, minus some. The sample includes approximately 200,000 clones, roughly 84% seen only once; the top ten take 7% to 8.5%. The participants were between roughly 18 and 89 years old and came from roughly 25 US areas. Participants' reported clinical history set cohort assignment. Trimming removed 3 bases from V and 0 bases from J, with 15 bases in between. Germline loops: CDR1 MRHNA, CDR2 SNTAGT. The CDR3 totals 17 residues. The V call is TRBV6-4, the J call TRBJ2-1; D may be TRBD2 (5 bases). The receptor was isolated from a man in his thirties or forties in a cohort exposed to, infected with or recovered from COVID-19 (not recorded which). Source material: PBMCs or T cells enriched from blood (not recorded which). The CDR3 region has the DNA TGTGCCAGCAGTGAGGACTTGCGGAGAAGCTCCTACAATGAGCAGTTCTTC. Its protein is CASSEDLRRSSYNEQFF.